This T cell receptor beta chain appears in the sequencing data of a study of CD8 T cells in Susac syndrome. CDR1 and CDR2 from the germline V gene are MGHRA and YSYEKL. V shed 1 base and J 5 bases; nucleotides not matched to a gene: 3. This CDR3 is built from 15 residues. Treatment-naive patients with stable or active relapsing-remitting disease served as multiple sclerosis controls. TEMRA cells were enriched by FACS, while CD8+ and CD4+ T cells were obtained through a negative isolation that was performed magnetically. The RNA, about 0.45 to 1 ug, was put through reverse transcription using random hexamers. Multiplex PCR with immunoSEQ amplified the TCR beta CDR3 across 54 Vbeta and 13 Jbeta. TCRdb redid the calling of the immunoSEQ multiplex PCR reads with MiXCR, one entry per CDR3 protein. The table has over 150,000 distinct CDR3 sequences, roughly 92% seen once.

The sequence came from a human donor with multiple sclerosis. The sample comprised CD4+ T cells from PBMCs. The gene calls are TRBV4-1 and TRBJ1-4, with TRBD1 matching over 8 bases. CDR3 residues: CASSQADRVNEKLFF. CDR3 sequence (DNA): TGCGCCAGCAGCCAAGCGGACAGGGTAAATGAAAAACTGTTTTTT.